A single sample gave rise to the 9 T cell receptor beta chains below, sequenced in a study of blood T cell repertoires in COVID-19 (dated by TCRdb to 2018 to 2021). The library was prepared using the immunoSEQ multiplex PCR assay. This immuneACCESS table, as held by TCRdb, lists in-frame sequences with V and J called but not all clones. Of the missing ones, under half trace to an unresolved V gene in checked studies; the others have no known cause. The sample table holds 300,000 to 400,000 clones, of which approximately 91% were seen once. 4.5% to 6.5% of the sample lies in the top ten. Sequenced sample: PBMCs or T cells enriched from blood (not recorded which). These receptors all come from a man aged 60 to 75 who had recovered from COVID-19.

Turning to this clone: Other DNA sequences in the same sample also yield this CDR3. The chain has TRBV19 and TRBJ2-1, with 12 bases fitting TRBD2. This CDR3 contains 14 residues. V was pared by 6 bases and J by 7 bases, with 4 bases of the junction left unmatched. Germline V lookup: CDR1 LNHDA, CDR2 SQIVND (reference sequence). CDR3 residues: CASRTSGRRNEQFF. CDR3 nucleotides: TGTGCCAGTAGGACTAGCGGGAGAAGGAATGAGCAGTTCTTC.

This chain connects TRBV24-1 to TRBJ2-2, with D unresolved. V lost 3 bases, J lost 3 bases, and 7 bases lay in between. The CDR3 is 14 residues long. Germline values: CDR1 KGHDR, CDR2 SFDVKD. This CDR3 reads CATSDPQYTGELFF. The DNA for the CDR3 is TGTGCCACCAGTGATCCCCAGTACACCGGGGAGCTGTTTTTT.

This chain uses TRBV6-5 with TRBJ2-1; D might be TRBD1 (6 bases). The CDR3 is made up of 14 amino acids. Germline V gives CDR1 MNHEY, CDR2 SVGAGI. Trimming left V 5 bases short and J 0 bases short, with 8 bases between. The CDR3, as DNA: TGTGCCAGCAGTCCGGACAGCTCCTACAATGAGCAGTTCTTC. It encodes CASSPDSSYNEQFF.

The chain couples TRBV29-1 to TRBJ2-7, with unresolved D. In germline, CDR1 is SQVTM, CDR2 ANQGSEA. The CDR3 is 11 amino acids. V was cut by 4 bases and J by 5 bases, with 9 bases left in between. The CDR3: CSVAVSHEQYF. In nucleotides, the CDR3 is TGCAGCGTTGCGGTTTCCCACGAGCAGTACTTC.

The chain links TRBV11-2 to TRBJ2-6; D is undetermined. Trimming left V 2 bases short and J 1 base short, with 6 bases between. The CDR3 is 15 amino acids. In germline, CDR1 is SGHAT, CDR2 FQNNGV. The CDR3 sequence is CASSLIASGANVLTF. CDR3 nucleotide sequence: TGTGCCAGCAGCTTAATAGCATCTGGGGCCAACGTCCTGACTTTC.

V and J are TRBV6-2 or TRBV6-3 and TRBJ2-5; 13 bases fit TRBD2. The CDR3 has 17 residues. The germline V gene encodes CDR1 MNHEY and CDR2 SVGEGT. Trimming cost V 0 bases and J 4 bases; bases outside gene matches: 5. CDR3 loop: CASSYSPTSGRLETQYF. In DNA, the CDR3 is TGTGCCAGCAGTTACTCGCCGACTAGCGGGAGGCTAGAGACCCAGTACTTC.

This chain uses TRBV10-3 with TRBJ1-2, with a weak D call TRBD1 (6 bases). Germline V lookup: CDR1 ENHRY, CDR2 SYGVKD. The CDR3 is 13 amino acids. Trimming took off 4 bases at V and 8 bases at J, with 14 bases between the two ends. CDR3 amino acids: CAISASGDGGYTF. The CDR3, as DNA: TGTGCCATCAGTGCATCAGGGGATGGGGGCTACACCTTC.

V is TRBV24-1 and J is TRBJ2-5, with D possibly being TRBD1 (6 bases). Germline CDR1 is KGHDR and CDR2 is SFDVKD. The CDR3 runs to 15 residues. Trimming took 1 base from V and 2 from J, leaving 10 bases between them. CDR3 sequence reads: CATSDFRQGQETQYF. The DNA of the CDR3 is TGTGCCACCAGTGATTTCAGGCAGGGGCAAGAGACCCAGTACTTC.

This clone appeared once. The rearrangement joins TRBV5-4 to TRBJ2-1; 9 positions agree with TRBD2. V lost 4 bases to trimming and J lost 3 bases; unmatched junction nucleotides: 8. Germline lookup yields CDR1 SGHNT and CDR2 YYREEE (reference sequence). The CDR3 runs to 16 residues. The CDR3 here is CASSQFSGRGYNEQFF. CDR3 nucleotide sequence: TGTGCCAGCAGCCAATTTAGCGGGAGAGGCTACAATGAGCAGTTCTTC.